These T cell receptor beta chains were read from a single sample in a study of blood T cell repertoires in COVID-19. The protocol was immunoSEQ multiplex PCR, while the TCRdb copy is restricted to in-frame clones and leaves out a portion. The sample yields 250,000 to 300,000 clones, 80% to 85% seen once. Sequenced material: PBMCs or T cells enriched from blood (not recorded which). The receptors originated from a middle-aged man who had been exposed to COVID-19. Both conserved end residues are part of each CDR3. Fields, in order: D gene, clone size, J gene, V gene, CDR3 DNA, CDR3 protein. A D gene is named only where the DNA matches it firmly. Where a row states a size, it is once, few, many or the class of an expanded clone; other rows omit it.

D gene: NA
clone size: NA
J gene: TRBJ1-3
V gene: TRBV27
CDR3 DNA: TGTGCCACCAGGACGACAGCAGGAAACACCATATATTTT
CDR3 protein: CATRTTAGNTIYF

D gene: NA
clone size: once
J gene: TRBJ2-1
V gene: TRBV11-3
CDR3 DNA: TGTGCCAGCAGCTTAGAGGCAGGCACCTACAATGAGCAGTTCTTC
CDR3 protein: CASSLEAGTYNEQFF

D gene: TRBD1
clone size: NA
J gene: TRBJ2-7
V gene: TRBV12-3/TRBV12-4
CDR3 DNA: TGTGCCAGCCGAGTGGGACAGCTCTACGAGCAGTACTTC
CDR3 protein: CASRVGQLYEQYF

D gene: NA
clone size: NA
J gene: TRBJ1-1
V gene: TRBV6-2/TRBV6-3
CDR3 DNA: TGTGCCAGCAGTTACTCCCCGACGAGCCAGGGTGAAGCTTTCTTT
CDR3 protein: CASSYSPTSQGEAFF

D gene: TRBD1
clone size: NA
J gene: TRBJ2-7
V gene: TRBV5-1
CDR3 DNA: TGCGCCAGCAGCAACCCACAGGGACAGTTCGAGCAGTACTTC
CDR3 protein: CASSNPQGQFEQYF

D gene: NA
clone size: NA
J gene: TRBJ1-3
V gene: TRBV9
CDR3 DNA: TGTGCCAGCAGCGTATCTTCTGGAAACACCATATATTTT
CDR3 protein: CASSVSSGNTIYF

D gene: NA
clone size: NA
J gene: TRBJ2-4
V gene: TRBV7-8
CDR3 DNA: TGTGCCAGCAGACGACAGGTTTATCCCAAAAACATTCAGTACTTC
CDR3 protein: CASRRQVYPKNIQYF

D gene: NA
clone size: once
J gene: TRBJ1-1
V gene: TRBV29-1
CDR3 DNA: TGCAGCGCTAGCAGGGGCTTGAACACTGAAGCTTTCTTT
CDR3 protein: CSASRGLNTEAFF

D gene: TRBD2
clone size: NA
J gene: TRBJ2-3
V gene: TRBV4-2
CDR3 DNA: TGTGCCAGCAGCCAAGGGAAGCGGGAGGCGACAGATACGCAGTATTTT
CDR3 protein: CASSQGKREATDTQYF

D gene: NA
clone size: few
J gene: TRBJ1-6
V gene: TRBV6-5
CDR3 DNA: TGTGCCAGCAGTTACCGGACAGTAGATTCACCCCTCCACTTT
CDR3 protein: CASSYRTVDSPLHF

D gene: TRBD1
clone size: NA
J gene: TRBJ1-5
V gene: TRBV18
CDR3 DNA: TGTGCCAGCTCACCCCAGGGGGATCAGCCCCAGCATTTT
CDR3 protein: CASSPQGDQPQHF

D gene: NA
clone size: NA
J gene: TRBJ2-3
V gene: TRBV7-9
CDR3 DNA: TGTGCCAGCAGCTCACCCGTTGCCGGTAGCACAGATACGCAGTATTTT
CDR3 protein: CASSSPVAGSTDTQYF

D gene: NA
clone size: NA
J gene: TRBJ2-7
V gene: TRBV6-5
CDR3 DNA: TGTGCCAGCAGTATACGGACTGAGATGATCTACGAGCAGTACTTC
CDR3 protein: CASSIRTEMIYEQYF

D gene: NA
clone size: NA
J gene: TRBJ2-3
V gene: TRBV4-2
CDR3 DNA: TGTGCCAGCAGCCAGAGGGGCACAGATACGCAGTATTTT
CDR3 protein: CASSQRGTDTQYF

D gene: NA
clone size: NA
J gene: TRBJ2-2
V gene: TRBV2
CDR3 DNA: TGTGCCAGCAGGCGGACAGTCTTCTACACCGGGGAGCTGTTTTTT
CDR3 protein: CASRRTVFYTGELFF

D gene: TRBD2
clone size: NA
J gene: TRBJ2-7
V gene: TRBV7-2
CDR3 DNA: TGTGCCAGCAGCCCGGGACTAGGAAGGTACGAGCAGTACTTC
CDR3 protein: CASSPGLGRYEQYF

D gene: TRBD2
clone size: NA
J gene: TRBJ2-1
V gene: TRBV9
CDR3 DNA: TGTGCCAGCAGCCCCCGGGGACTAGCACCCTACAATGAGCAGTTCTTC
CDR3 protein: CASSPRGLAPYNEQFF

D gene: TRBD2
clone size: NA
J gene: TRBJ2-7
V gene: TRBV9
CDR3 DNA: TGTGCCAGCAGCGTAGGGAGCGGGGTCTCCTACGAGCAGTACTTC
CDR3 protein: CASSVGSGVSYEQYF

D gene: TRBD2
clone size: NA
J gene: TRBJ2-1
V gene: TRBV2
CDR3 DNA: TGTGCCAGCCTAGCGGGGAGGGGCTACAATGAGCAGTTCTTC
CDR3 protein: CASLAGRGYNEQFF

D gene: NA
clone size: NA
J gene: TRBJ1-2
V gene: TRBV30
CDR3 DNA: TGTGCCTGGAATGAGCCCCCCTTCCTCTATGGCTACACCTTC
CDR3 protein: CAWNEPPFLYGYTF

D gene: NA
clone size: NA
J gene: TRBJ1-6
V gene: TRBV29-1
CDR3 DNA: TGCAGCGTTGGCGCGGATAATTCACCCCTCCACTTT
CDR3 protein: CSVGADNSPLHF

D gene: NA
clone size: NA
J gene: TRBJ2-2
V gene: TRBV5-4
CDR3 DNA: TGTGCCAGCCAACCTAGGTTTACGGGGGAGCTGTTTTTT
CDR3 protein: CASQPRFTGELFF

D gene: NA
clone size: once
J gene: TRBJ2-7
V gene: TRBV4-2
CDR3 DNA: TGTGCCAGCAGCCAAGATTGGCAATACGAGCAGTACTTC
CDR3 protein: CASSQDWQYEQYF

D gene: NA
clone size: many
J gene: TRBJ2-2
V gene: TRBV12-3/TRBV12-4
CDR3 DNA: TGTGCCAGCACCCAGGGAGGGGAGCTGTTTTTT
CDR3 protein: CASTQGGELFF

D gene: NA
clone size: NA
J gene: TRBJ2-2
V gene: TRBV7-6
CDR3 DNA: TGTGCCAGCAGCTTATCTGGAGTGAACACCGGGGAGCTGTTTTTT
CDR3 protein: CASSLSGVNTGELFF